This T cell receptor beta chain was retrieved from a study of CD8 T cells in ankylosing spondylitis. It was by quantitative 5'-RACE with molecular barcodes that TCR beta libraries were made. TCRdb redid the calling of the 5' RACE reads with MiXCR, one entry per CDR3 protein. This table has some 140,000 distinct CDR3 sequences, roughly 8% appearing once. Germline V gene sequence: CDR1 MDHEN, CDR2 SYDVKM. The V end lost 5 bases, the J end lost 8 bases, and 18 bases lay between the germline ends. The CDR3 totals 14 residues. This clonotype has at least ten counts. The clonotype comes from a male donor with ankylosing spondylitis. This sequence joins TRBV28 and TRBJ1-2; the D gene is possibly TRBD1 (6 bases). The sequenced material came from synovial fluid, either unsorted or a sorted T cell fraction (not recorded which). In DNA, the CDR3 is TGTGCCAGCAGTCCTACAGGGAATTGGCAGGGCTACACCTTC. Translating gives CASSPTGNWQGYTF.